This entry concerns a single TCR beta chain. In the original processing: Reference gene primer amplification in the assay estimated nucleated cell counts. Profiled with immunoSEQ multiplex PCR; TCRdb holds only in-frame clones, not every one. That table gives V, J and clone size, and the DNA gave D and trimming. The sample contains 300,000 to 450,000 clones, 87% of which appear only once. This CDR3 region has 13 residues. V lost 4 bases, J lost 3 bases, and 10 bases lay in between. Germline V gives CDR1 SQVTM, CDR2 ANQGSEA. The sample originates from a study of blood T cell repertoires in COVID-19. Overall study: The study drew acute and convalescent COVID-19 samples from the United States, Italy and Spain.

Participants had their cohort set by participant-reported clinical history. Donors in Cohort 3 counted as recovered after two negative PCRs, clearance, or symptom resolution. Sequencing was done on a sample of PBMCs or T cells enriched from blood (not recorded which). This receptor was taken from a woman aged 25 to 39 who had recovered from COVID-19. V usage is TRBV29-1 and J usage is TRBJ2-1; no clear D. Here the CDR3 DNA reads TGCAGCGTTGCCTCTGCCAGCTACAATGAGCAGTTCTTC. As protein: CSVASASYNEQFF.